This T cell receptor (beta chain) comes out of a study of long-term antiretroviral therapy in people with HIV. General observations from the study: Diversity went up after ART and still fell short of transplant donor controls. When set beside controls, HIV repertoires had CDR3 length ranges that were narrower.

Runs used v3.0 of the immunoSEQ assay and were done at survey level. Measured with immunoSEQ multiplex PCR; TCRdb has only the in-frame clones, and not every one. Of 15,000 to 20,000 clones listed, 60% to 85% were seen once; the top ten hold 10% to 14%. Every participant gave one or more pre-ART and two or more post-ART PBMC samples. Regarding this clone: Its antigen is not known.

The clonotype was recovered from a woman between 35 and 50 years old with HIV. This material consisted of unsorted PBMCs, taken 2.3 years after starting antiretroviral therapy.

The chain's CDR3 is CASSRTGSNQPQHF. CDR3 bases: TGTGCCAGCAGCCGGACAGGGAGCAATCAGCCCCAGCATTTT. The V call is TRBV5-6, the J call TRBJ1-5; TRBD1 matches at 8 bases. The CDR3 length is 14 residues. The V segment lost 4 bases and the J segment 1 base; nucleotides outside the gene matches: 1. Germline values: CDR1 SGHDT, CDR2 YYEEEE.